The clone carrying this T cell receptor (beta chain) was detected only a few times. This sample was included in a study of blood T cells in healthy people across ages. Trimming stripped 8 bases from V and 1 base from J, with 13 bases between. The CDR3 runs to 13 residues. CDR1 is DFQATT and CDR2 is SNEGSKA in the germline V gene (reference sequence). Next came a second PCR, run for about 6 to 12 cycles, which used a sample-barcoded 5' primer along with a J-beta primer mix. TCRdb passed the 5' RACE reads through MiXCR, listing each CDR3 protein once. The sample holds some 320,000 distinct CDR3 sequences, roughly 26% seen once.

Source material: blood. The J gene is TRBJ2-3, the V gene TRBV20-1; D possibly corresponds to TRBD1 (7 bases). This sequence was found in a woman aged 70-85 years in good health. CDR3 in DNA: TGCAGTCCGGAGGGGGCCGGCACAGATACGCAGTATTTT. Translating it yields CSPEGAGTDTQYF.